This T cell receptor (beta chain) was retrieved from a study of identical twins. This clonotype showed up many times. Its antigen is as yet unknown. cDNA carried unique molecular identifiers, and a universal primer site was added by template switching. Via MiXCR, TCRdb re-called the 5' RACE reads, giving one row per CDR3 protein. The sample lists hundreds of thousands of distinct CDR3 sequences, approximately 6.1% occurring once. Study results and limitations: Modelling approaches yielded underestimates of out-of-frame TCR alpha sharing between monozygotic twins.

Trimming shortened V by 0 bases and J by 1 base, and 3 bases separated the two germline ends. This CDR3 is built from 14 residues. The specimen sequenced was naive T cells sorted from blood. This clonotype was obtained from a man aged 18 to 35 in good health. V is TRBV12-3 or TRBV12-4 and J is TRBJ2-2; unclear D gene. CDR3 sequence reads: CASSLAGNTGELFF. The CDR3 DNA is TGTGCCAGCAGTTTAGCGGGGAACACCGGGGAGCTGTTTTTT.